These T cell receptor beta chains were read from a single sample in a study of shared clonotypes between healthy human individuals. Sequenced by immunoSEQ multiplex PCR; TCRdb stores in-frame clones only, minus some. The top ten clones hold roughly 0.45% of a sample with about 1.5 million clones, 95% to 99% of them seen once. The sequenced sample consisted of naive CD4+ T cells sorted from blood. Receptors were obtained from a young man in good health. The conserved cysteine and the conserved F or W are not part of the CDR3 here.

TRBV5-1	TRBJ2-5	ASSLSQQETQY
TRBV29-1	TRBJ2-3	SVTPPDTQY
TRBV7-2	TRBJ1-1	ASSLQGATEAF
TRBV10-2	TRBJ1-5	ASSDGTASNQPQH
TRBV9	TRBJ2-3	ASSVGIGSGRKLDTQY
TRBV19	TRBJ1-2	ASSTGQLYGYT
TRBV5-4	TRBJ1-2	ASSAALSTVNYGYT
TRBV19	TRBJ2-7	ASSLRGLADYEQY
TRBV5-1	TRBJ1-5	ASSLGGTVQQPQH
TRBV19	TRBJ2-1	ASGRRQKSSYNEQF
TRBV15	TRBJ1-5	ATSETGSWNQPQH
TRBV18	TRBJ2-2	ASSIGTGELF
TRBV5-4	TRBJ2-1	ASSYDSTVTSYNEQF
TRBV5-4	TRBJ2-3	ASRKGLAGYTDTQY
TRBV27	TRBJ1-5	ASSPAGSALLVQPQH
TRBV5-6	TRBJ2-7	ASSLIGRAYEQY
TRBV18	TRBJ2-7	ASSADSTPYEQY
TRBV18	TRBJ1-2	ASSPSLEYGYT
TRBV6-4	TRBJ2-7	ASSRLALSGEQY
TRBV28	TRBJ2-3	ASRGGPLPTDTQY
TRBV6-5	TRBJ1-1	ASSYLPAGVEAF
TRBV4-1	TRBJ2-2	ASSQVGLAGQNTGELF
TRBV6-1	TRBJ2-7	ASSLTTGTYYEQY
TRBV7-2	TRBJ2-1	ASSLLAEYNEQL
TRBV5-5	TRBJ1-2	ASNATMPYGYT
TRBV7-6	TRBJ2-2	ARDLTSGRPGTGELF
TRBV15	TRBJ2-1	ATSRGRGGHEQF
TRBV2	TRBJ2-5	ASRNRETQY
TRBV11-3	TRBJ2-2	ASSTGQGDTGELF
TRBV5-1	TRBJ2-7	ASSLGLAGTTYEQY
TRBV7-2	TRBJ2-5	ASSLAGAGETQY
TRBV7-8	TRBJ2-3	ASSLDSGTDTQY
TRBV6-5	TRBJ2-1	ASSTGVGNEQF
TRBV6-6	TRBJ1-4	ASSWGDEKLF
TRBV7-8	TRBJ2-1	ASSPPGLAGRSEQF
TRBV4-1	TRBJ2-7	ASSRRDSTDEQY
TRBV6-5	TRBJ2-1	ASSYSTVYNEQF
TRBV7-9	TRBJ2-3	ASSHVMGQGTDTQY
TRBV4-3	TRBJ2-3	ASSQGTGTSGTDTQY
TRBV9	TRBJ2-1	ASSVVAGGPNEQF
TRBV7-3	TRBJ2-1	ASSPRDGYNEQF
TRBV20-1	TRBJ2-1	SARPDNEQF
TRBV6-6	TRBJ2-5	ASSRRRQAHQETQY